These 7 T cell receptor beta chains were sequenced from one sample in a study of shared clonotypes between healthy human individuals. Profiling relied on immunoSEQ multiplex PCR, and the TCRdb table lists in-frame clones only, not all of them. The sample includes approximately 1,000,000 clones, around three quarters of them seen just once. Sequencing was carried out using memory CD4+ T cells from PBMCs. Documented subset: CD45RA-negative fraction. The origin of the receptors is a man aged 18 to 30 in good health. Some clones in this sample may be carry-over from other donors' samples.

Here the CDR3 reads CASSPARGEAFF. The CDR3 nucleotides are TGTGCCAGCAGCCCCGCGCGGGGTGAAGCTTTCTTT. The V gene is TRBV9, the J gene TRBJ1-1; D not certain. This CDR3 region has 12 residues. Per the germline V gene, CDR1 is SGDLS and CDR2 is YYNGEE. V gave up 4 bases and J gave up 7 bases, with 11 bases separating them.

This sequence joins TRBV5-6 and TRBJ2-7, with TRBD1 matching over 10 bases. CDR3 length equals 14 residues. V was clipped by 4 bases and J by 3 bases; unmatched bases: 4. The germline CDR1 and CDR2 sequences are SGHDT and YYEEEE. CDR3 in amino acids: CASSTRTGGYEQYF. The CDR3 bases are TGTGCCAGCAGCACCCGGACAGGGGGCTACGAGCAGTACTTC.

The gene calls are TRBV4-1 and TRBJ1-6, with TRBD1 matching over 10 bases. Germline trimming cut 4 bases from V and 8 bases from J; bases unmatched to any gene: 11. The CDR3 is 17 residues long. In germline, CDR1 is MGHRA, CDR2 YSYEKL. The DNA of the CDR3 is TGCGCCAGCAGCCGACCACCGGGACAGGGGACGGATTCACCCCTCCACTTT. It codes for CASSRPPGQGTDSPLHF.

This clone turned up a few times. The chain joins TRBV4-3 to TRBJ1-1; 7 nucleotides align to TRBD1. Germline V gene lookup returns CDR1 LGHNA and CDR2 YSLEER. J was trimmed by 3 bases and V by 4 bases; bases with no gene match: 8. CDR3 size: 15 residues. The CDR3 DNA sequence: TGCGCCAGCAGCCTGTCCGGGACAGCGGACACTGAAGCTTTCTTT. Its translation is CASSLSGTADTEAFF.

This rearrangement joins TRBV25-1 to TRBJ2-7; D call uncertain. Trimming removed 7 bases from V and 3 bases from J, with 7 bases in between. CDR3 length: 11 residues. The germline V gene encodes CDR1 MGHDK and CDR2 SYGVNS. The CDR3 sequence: CASTRSYEQYF. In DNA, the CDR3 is TGTGCCAGCACTAGGAGCTACGAGCAGTACTTC.

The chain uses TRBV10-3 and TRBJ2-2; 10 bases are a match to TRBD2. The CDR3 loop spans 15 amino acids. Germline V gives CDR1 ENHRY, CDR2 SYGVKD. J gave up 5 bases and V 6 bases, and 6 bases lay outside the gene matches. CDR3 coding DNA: TGTGCCATCAGGGCCGGGACTAGCGAGACCGGGGAGCTGTTTTTT. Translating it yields CAIRAGTSETGELFF.

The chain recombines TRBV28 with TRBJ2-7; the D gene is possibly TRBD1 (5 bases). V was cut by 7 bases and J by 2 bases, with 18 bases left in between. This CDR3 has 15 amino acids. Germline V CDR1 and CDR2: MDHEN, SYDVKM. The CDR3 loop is CASTQGALGAYEQYF. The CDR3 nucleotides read TGTGCCAGCACCCAAGGGGCATTGGGCGCCTACGAGCAGTACTTC.